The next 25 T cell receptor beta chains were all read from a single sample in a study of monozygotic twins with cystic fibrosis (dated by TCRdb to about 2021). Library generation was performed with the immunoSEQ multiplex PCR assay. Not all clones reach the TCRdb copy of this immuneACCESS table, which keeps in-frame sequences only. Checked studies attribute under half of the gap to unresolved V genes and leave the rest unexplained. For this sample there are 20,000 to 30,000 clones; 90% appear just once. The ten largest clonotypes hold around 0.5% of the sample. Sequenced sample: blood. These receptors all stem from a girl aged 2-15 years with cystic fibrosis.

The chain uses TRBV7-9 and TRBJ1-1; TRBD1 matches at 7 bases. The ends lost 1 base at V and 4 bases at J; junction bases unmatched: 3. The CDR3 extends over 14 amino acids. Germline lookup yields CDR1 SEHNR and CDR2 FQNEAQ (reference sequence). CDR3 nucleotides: TGTGCCAGCAGCTTAGGACAGGGACCCACTGAAGCTTTCTTT. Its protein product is CASSLGQGPTEAFF.

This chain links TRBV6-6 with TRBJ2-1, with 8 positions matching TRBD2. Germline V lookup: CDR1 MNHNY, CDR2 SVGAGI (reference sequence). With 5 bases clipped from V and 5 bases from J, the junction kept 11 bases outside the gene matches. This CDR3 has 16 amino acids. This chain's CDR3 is CASSPPRSGGNNEQFF. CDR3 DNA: TGTGCCAGCAGTCCCCCTAGGAGCGGGGGTAACAATGAGCAGTTCTTC.

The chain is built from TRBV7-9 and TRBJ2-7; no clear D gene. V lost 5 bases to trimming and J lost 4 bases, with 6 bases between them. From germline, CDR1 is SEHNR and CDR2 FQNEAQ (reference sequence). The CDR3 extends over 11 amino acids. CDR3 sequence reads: CASSPAYEQYF. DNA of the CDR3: TGTGCCAGCAGCCCAGCTTACGAGCAGTACTTC.

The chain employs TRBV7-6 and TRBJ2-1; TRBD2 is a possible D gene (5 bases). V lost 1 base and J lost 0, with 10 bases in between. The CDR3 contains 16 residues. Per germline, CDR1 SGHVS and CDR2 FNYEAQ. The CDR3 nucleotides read TGTGCCAGCAGCTTAGTCGGGGAGAGCTCCTACAATGAGCAGTTCTTC. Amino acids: CASSLVGESSYNEQFF.

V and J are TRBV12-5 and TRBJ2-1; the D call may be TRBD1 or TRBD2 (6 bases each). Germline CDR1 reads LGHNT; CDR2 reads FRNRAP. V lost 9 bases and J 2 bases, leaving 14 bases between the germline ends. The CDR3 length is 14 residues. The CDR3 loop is CASALGGAYNEQFF. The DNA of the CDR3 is TGTGCTAGCGCCCTGGGGGGCGCCTACAATGAGCAGTTCTTC.

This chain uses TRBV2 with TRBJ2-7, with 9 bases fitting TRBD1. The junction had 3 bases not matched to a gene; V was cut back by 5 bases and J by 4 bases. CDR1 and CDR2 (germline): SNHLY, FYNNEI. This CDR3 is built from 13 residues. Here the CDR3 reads CASSPGTGYEQYF. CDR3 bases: TGTGCCAGCAGTCCCGGGACAGGGTACGAGCAGTACTTC.

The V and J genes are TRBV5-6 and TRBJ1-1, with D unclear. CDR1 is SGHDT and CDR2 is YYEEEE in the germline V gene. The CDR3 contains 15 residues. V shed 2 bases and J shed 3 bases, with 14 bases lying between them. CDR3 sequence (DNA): TGTGCCAGCAGCTTCTATAGACTCTCGGACACTGAAGCTTTCTTT. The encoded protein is CASSFYRLSDTEAFF.

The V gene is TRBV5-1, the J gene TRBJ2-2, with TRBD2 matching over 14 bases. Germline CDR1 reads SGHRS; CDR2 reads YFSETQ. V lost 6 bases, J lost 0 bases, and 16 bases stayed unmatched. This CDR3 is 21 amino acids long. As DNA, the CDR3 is TGCGCCAGCACCCCCAAAAGAGGACTAGCGGGGGGCTATACGAACACCGGGGAGCTGTTTTTT. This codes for CASTPKRGLAGGYTNTGELFF.

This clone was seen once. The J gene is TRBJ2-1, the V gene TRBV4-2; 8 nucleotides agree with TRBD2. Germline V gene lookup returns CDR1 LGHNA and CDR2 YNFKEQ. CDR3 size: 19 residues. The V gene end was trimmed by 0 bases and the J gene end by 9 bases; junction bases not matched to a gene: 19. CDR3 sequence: CASSQDLGVGTRSSGEQFF. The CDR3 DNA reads TGTGCCAGCAGCCAAGATCTCGGGGTGGGGACTAGGAGTTCCGGTGAGCAGTTCTTC.

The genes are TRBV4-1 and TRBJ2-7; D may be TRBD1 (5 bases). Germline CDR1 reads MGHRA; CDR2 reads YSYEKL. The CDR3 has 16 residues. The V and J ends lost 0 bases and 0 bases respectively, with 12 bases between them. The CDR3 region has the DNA TGCGCCAGCAGCCAAGACCCTTCAGGGCCCTCCTACGAGCAGTACTTC. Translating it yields CASSQDPSGPSYEQYF.

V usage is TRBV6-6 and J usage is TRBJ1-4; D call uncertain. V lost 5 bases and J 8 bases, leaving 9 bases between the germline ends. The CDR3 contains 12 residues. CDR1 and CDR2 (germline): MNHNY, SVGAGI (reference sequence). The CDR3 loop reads CASSHRTEKLFF. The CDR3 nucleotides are TGTGCCAGCAGTCACCGGACGGAAAAACTGTTTTTT.

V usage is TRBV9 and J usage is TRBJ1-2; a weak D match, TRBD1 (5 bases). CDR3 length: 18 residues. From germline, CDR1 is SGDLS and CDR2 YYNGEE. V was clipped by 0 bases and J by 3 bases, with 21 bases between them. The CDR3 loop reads CASSVGGTDGRVDYGYTF. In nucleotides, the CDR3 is TGTGCCAGCAGCGTAGGGGGGACCGACGGTCGGGTGGACTATGGCTACACCTTC.

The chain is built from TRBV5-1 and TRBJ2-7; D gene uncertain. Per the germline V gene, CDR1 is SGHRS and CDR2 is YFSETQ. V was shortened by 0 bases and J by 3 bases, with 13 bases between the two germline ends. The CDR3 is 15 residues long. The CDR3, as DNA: TGCGCCAGCAGCTTGGAGGTCAGCCCTTTCTACGAGCAGTACTTC. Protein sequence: CASSLEVSPFYEQYF. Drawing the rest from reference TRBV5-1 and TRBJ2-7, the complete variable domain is KAGVTQTPRYLIKTRGQQVTLSCSPISGHRSVSWYQQTPGQGLQFLFEYFSETQRNKGNFPGRFSGRQFSNSRSEMNVSTLELGDSALYLCASSLEVSPFYEQYFGPGTRLTVT.

The CDR3 bases are TGTGCCAGCTCACCGGGGGAGGTTCGGTATGGCTACACCTTC. Its translation is CASSPGEVRYGYTF. V is TRBV18 and J is TRBJ1-2, with D perhaps matching TRBD1 (5 bases). The CDR3 sequence is 14 residues long. The germline gives CDR1 KGHSH, CDR2 LQKENI. Deletions cut 3 bases from V and 5 bases from J, with 13 bases between.

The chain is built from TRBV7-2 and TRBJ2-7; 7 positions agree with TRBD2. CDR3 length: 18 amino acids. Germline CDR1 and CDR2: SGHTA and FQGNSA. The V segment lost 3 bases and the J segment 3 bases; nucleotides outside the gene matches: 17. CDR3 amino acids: CASSFGRPLGYLLYEQYF. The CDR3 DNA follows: TGTGCCAGCAGCTTCGGGAGGCCTCTAGGATACCTTCTCTACGAGCAGTACTTC.

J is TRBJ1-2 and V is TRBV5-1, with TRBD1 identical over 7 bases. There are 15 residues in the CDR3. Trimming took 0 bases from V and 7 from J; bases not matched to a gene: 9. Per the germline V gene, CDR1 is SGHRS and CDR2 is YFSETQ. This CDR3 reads CASSLDLDRVRGYTF. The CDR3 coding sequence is TGCGCCAGCAGCTTGGACCTAGACAGGGTACGTGGCTACACCTTC.

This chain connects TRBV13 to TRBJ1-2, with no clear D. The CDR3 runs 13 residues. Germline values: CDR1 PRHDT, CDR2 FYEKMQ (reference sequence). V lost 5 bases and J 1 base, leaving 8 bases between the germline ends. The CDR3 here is CASSRQSNYGYTF. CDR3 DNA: TGTGCCAGCAGCCGTCAAAGTAACTATGGCTACACCTTC.

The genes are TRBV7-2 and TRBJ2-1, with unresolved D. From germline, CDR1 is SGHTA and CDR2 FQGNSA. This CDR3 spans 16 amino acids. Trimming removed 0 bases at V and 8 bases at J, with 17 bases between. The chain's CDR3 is CASSLAPTDRGDEQFF. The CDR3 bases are TGTGCCAGCAGCTTAGCCCCAACCGACCGTGGCGATGAGCAGTTCTTC.

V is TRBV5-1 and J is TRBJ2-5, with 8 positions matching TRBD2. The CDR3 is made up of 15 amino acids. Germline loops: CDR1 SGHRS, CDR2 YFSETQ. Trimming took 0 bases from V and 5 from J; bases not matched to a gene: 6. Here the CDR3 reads CASSLGLALTETQYF. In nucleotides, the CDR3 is TGCGCCAGCAGCTTGGGACTAGCGTTAACGGAGACCCAGTACTTC.

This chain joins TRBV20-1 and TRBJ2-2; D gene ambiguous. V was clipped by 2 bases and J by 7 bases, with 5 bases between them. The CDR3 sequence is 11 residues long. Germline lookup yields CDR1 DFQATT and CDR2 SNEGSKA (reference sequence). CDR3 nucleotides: TGCAGTGCTAGAACCGGCGGGGAGCTGTTTTTT. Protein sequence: CSARTGGELFF.

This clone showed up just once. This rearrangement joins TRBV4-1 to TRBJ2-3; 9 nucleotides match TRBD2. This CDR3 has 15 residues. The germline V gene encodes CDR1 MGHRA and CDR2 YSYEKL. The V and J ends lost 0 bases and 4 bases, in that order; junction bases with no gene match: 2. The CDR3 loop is CASSQERGGPDTQYF. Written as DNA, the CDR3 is TGCGCCAGCAGCCAAGAGCGGGGGGGCCCAGATACGCAGTATTTT.

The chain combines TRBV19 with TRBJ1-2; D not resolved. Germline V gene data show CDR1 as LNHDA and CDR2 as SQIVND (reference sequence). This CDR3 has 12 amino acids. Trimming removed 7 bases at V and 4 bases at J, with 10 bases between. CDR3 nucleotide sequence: TGTGCCAGTATCGGTAAGTCCTATGGCTACACCTTC. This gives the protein CASIGKSYGYTF.

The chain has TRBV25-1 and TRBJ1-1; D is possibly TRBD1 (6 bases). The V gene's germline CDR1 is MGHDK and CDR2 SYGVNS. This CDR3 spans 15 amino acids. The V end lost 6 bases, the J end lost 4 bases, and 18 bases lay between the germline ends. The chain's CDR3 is CASRETGSAGTEAFF. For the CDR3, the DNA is TGTGCCAGCAGAGAAACAGGGTCCGCCGGCACTGAAGCTTTCTTT.

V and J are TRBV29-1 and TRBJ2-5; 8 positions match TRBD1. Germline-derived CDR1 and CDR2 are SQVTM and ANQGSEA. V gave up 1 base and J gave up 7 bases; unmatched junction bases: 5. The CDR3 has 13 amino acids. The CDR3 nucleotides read TGCAGCGTTGAAGGGACAGGGTCCAGGACCCAGTACTTC. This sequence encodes CSVEGTGSRTQYF.

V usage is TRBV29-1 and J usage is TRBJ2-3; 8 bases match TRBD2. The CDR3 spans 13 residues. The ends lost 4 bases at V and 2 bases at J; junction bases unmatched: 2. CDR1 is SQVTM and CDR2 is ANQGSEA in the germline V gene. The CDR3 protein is CSVAAGDTDTQYF. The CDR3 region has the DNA TGCAGCGTTGCAGCGGGGGACACAGATACGCAGTATTTT.